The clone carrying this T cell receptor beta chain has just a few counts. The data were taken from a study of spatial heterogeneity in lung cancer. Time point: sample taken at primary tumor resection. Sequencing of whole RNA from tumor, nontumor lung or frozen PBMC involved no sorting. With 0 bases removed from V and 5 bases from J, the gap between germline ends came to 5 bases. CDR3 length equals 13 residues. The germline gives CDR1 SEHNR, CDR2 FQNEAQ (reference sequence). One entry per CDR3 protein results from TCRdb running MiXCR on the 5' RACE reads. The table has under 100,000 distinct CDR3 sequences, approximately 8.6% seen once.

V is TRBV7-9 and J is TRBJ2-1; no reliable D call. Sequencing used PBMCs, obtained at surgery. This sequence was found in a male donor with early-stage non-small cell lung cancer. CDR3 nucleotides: TGTGCCAGCAGCTTAGCAGGAGACAATGAGCAGTTCTTC. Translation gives CASSLAGDNEQFF.